This T cell receptor (beta chain) was retrieved from a study of radiation and T cells in renal cell carcinoma. The table came from immunoSEQ multiplex PCR; TCRdb's copy has only in-frame clones and leaves some out. In the table there are around 94,000 clones, approximately 86% of which are singletons. Germline loops: CDR1 SGHRS, CDR2 YFSETQ. This CDR3 has 13 residues. V lost 2 bases to trimming and J lost 5 bases, with 10 bases between them. Described time point: blood 4 weeks post-SBRT, at nephrectomy. Treatment: 15 Gy SBRT to primary tumor, nephrectomy 4 weeks later. Serial blood draws occurred at baseline and 2 and 4 weeks post-SBRT.

The sequenced sample was blood, obtained from a patient whose treatment included radiotherapy and nephrectomy. The receptor was derived from a man between 45 and 60 years old with renal cell carcinoma. The V call is TRBV5-1, the J call TRBJ1-1; possibly TRBD1 for D (5 bases). As DNA, the CDR3 is TGCGCCAGCAGCTTAATCGGGGGAACTGAAGCTTTCTTT. It encodes CASSLIGGTEAFF.